The 17 T cell receptor beta chains in this list originate from one sample, sequenced in a study of T cells after yellow fever vaccination. TCRdb ran MiXCR on the 5' RACE reads and lists one entry per CDR3 protein. The data contain some 340,000 distinct CDR3 sequences, roughly 10% of them singletons. The source material was CD4+ T cells sorted from PBMCs, sampled 45 days after the yellow fever booster vaccination. Receptors were obtained from a man aged 18 to 29 who received the YFV17D yellow fever vaccine.

The genes are TRBV20-1 and TRBJ1-4, with D uncertain. CDR3 size: 13 residues. The germline V gene encodes CDR1 DFQATT and CDR2 SNEGSKA (reference sequence). V was cut by 5 bases and J by 8 bases, with 15 bases left in between. The CDR3 sequence: CSAPLHATEKLFF. In DNA form, the CDR3 reads TGCAGTGCTCCCCTACACGCGACGGAAAAACTGTTTTTT.

The V and J genes are TRBV12-3 or TRBV12-4 and TRBJ2-5; a weak D match, TRBD1 (6 bases). Deletions cut 6 bases from V and 5 bases from J, with 10 bases between. The CDR3 is 12 amino acids. The CDR3 spells CASSNRVETQYF. The DNA of the CDR3 is TGTGCCAGCAGCAACAGGGTGGAGACCCAGTACTTC.

This clonotype has just a few counts. V is TRBV20-1 and J is TRBJ1-6; 7 bases match TRBD1. Germline CDR1 is DFQATT and CDR2 is SNEGSKA (reference sequence). V lost 6 bases to trimming and J lost 7 bases; unmatched junction nucleotides: 6. The CDR3 is 13 amino acids. The CDR3 DNA reads TGCAGTGCGAGACAGGGAAACAATTCACCCCTCCACTTT. Translation gives CSARQGNNSPLHF.

The rearrangement joins TRBV6-5 to TRBJ2-3; D could derive from TRBD1 or TRBD2 (5 bases each). Germline V gene lookup returns CDR1 MNHEY and CDR2 SVGAGI. Trimming cost V 4 bases and J 1 base, with 12 bases left between them. The length of the CDR3 is 15 residues. This chain's CDR3 is CASSSPGRGTDTQYF. CDR3 DNA: TGTGCCAGCAGTTCCCCGGGGCGCGGCACAGATACGCAGTATTTT.

This clonotype was picked up many times. The rearrangement links TRBV7-2 to TRBJ1-2; 7 bases are a match to TRBD1. The CDR3 runs to 13 residues. CDR1 is SGHTA and CDR2 is FQGNSA in the germline V gene. V was pared by 4 bases and J by 8 bases, with 7 bases of the junction left unmatched. CDR3 residues: CASSWDSRSGYTF. In DNA form, the CDR3 reads TGTGCCAGCAGCTGGGACAGCCGGTCGGGCTACACCTTC.

This clonotype was detected a few times. The chain joins TRBV4-3 to TRBJ1-1, with D unclear. The V end lost 0 bases, the J end lost 3 bases, and 5 bases lay between the germline ends. CDR1 LGHNA and CDR2 YSLEER come from the germline V gene. The CDR3 spans 13 residues. This CDR3 is CASSQEEDTEAFF. DNA for the CDR3: TGCGCCAGCAGCCAAGAGGAGGACACTGAAGCTTTCTTT.

In this sample, this clonotype turned up a few times. This rearrangement joins TRBV5-1 to TRBJ2-7; 7 bases match TRBD1. This CDR3 is 15 amino acids long. The J segment lost 0 bases and the V segment lost 4 bases, leaving 7 bases of the junction unmatched. Looked up from germline, CDR1 is SGHRS and CDR2 is YFSETQ. CDR3 sequence: CASSPSTGVSYEQYF. The DNA of the CDR3 is TGCGCCAGCAGCCCAAGTACAGGGGTCTCCTACGAGCAGTACTTC.

Many counts were recorded for this clonotype. The J gene is TRBJ2-7, the V gene TRBV27, with D possibly being TRBD2 (6 bases). V was shortened by 0 bases and J by 6 bases, with 21 bases between the two germline ends. Germline CDR1 is MNHEY and CDR2 is SMNVEV (reference sequence). The CDR3 totals 17 residues. CDR3 in amino acids: CASSLSQGSRGSREQYV. CDR3 bases: TGTGCCAGCAGTTTATCGCAAGGGAGCCGGGGGTCTCGCGAGCAGTACGTC.

There are a few counts of this clonotype. V is TRBV6-1 and J is TRBJ2-3; unclear D gene. Trimming pared 6 bases from V and 4 bases from J, leaving 5 bases between. The length of the CDR3 is 11 residues. Per the germline V gene, CDR1 is MNHNS and CDR2 is SASEGT. For the CDR3, the DNA is TGTGCCAGCAGAGAGGCAGATACGCAGTATTTT. Residues: CASREADTQYF.

This sequence joins TRBV5-4 and TRBJ1-1, with D hard to call. The CDR3 consists of 14 residues. Trimming stripped 6 bases from V and 3 bases from J, with 15 bases between. CDR1 is SGHNT and CDR2 is YYREEE in the germline V gene (reference sequence). The CDR3 sequence: CASKGGPKDTEAFF. CDR3 in DNA: TGTGCCAGCAAGGGCGGTCCCAAGGACACTGAAGCTTTCTTT.

In this sample, this clonotype turned up a few times. This chain joins TRBV12-3 or TRBV12-4 and TRBJ1-2; D perhaps matches TRBD1 (5 bases). The CDR3 contains 13 residues. V was clipped by 2 bases and J by 4 bases, with 8 bases between them. The DNA for the CDR3 is TGTGCCAGCAGTTTATGGCAGGGCTATGGCTACACCTTC. Translation gives CASSLWQGYGYTF.

This clonotype has at least ten counts. This chain links TRBV7-2 with TRBJ1-1; 7 nucleotides agree with TRBD1. V shed 5 bases, J shed 4 bases, and the junction held 7 bases outside the gene matches. Germline V gene lookup returns CDR1 SGHTA and CDR2 FQGNSA. The CDR3 covers 14 residues. Written as DNA, the CDR3 is TGTGCCAGCAGCCGACAGGGCTCGGGCACTGAAGCTTTCTTT. The encoded protein is CASSRQGSGTEAFF. Supplemented by reference TRBV7-2 and TRBJ1-1, the full variable domain reads GAGVSQSPSNKVTEKGKDVELRCDPISGHTALYWYRQSLGQGLEFLIYFQGNSAPDKSGLPSDRFSAERTGGSVSTLTIQRTQQEDSAVYLCASSRQGSGTEAFFGQGTRLTVV.

V is TRBV6-2 or TRBV6-3 and J is TRBJ2-1; 11 bases align to TRBD1. Germline V gene data show CDR1 as MNHEY and CDR2 as SVGEGT. CDR3 length: 15 amino acids. V trimming: 6 bases; J trimming: 8 bases; junction bases outside the gene matches: 9. The CDR3 DNA is TGTGCCAGCAGGAATGCGGGACAGGGGGGCGATGAGCAGTTCTTC. Translated, it gives CASRNAGQGGDEQFF.

This chain connects TRBV5-1 to TRBJ1-2, with 7 bases identical to TRBD1. The CDR3 totals 15 residues. Trimming cost V 6 bases and J 1 base; bases outside gene matches: 9. CDR1 is SGHRS, CDR2 YFSETQ, per germline. For the CDR3, the DNA is TGCGCCAGCACTCCCGGGCAGGGGGTTAACTATGGCTACACCTTC. As protein: CASTPGQGVNYGYTF.

This clonotype was observed at least ten times. V and J are TRBV5-1 and TRBJ2-7; D is possibly TRBD1 or TRBD2 (5 bases each). Per germline, CDR1 SGHRS and CDR2 YFSETQ. The V gene lost 4 bases and the J gene lost 1 base, with 12 bases spanning the gap. The CDR3 is made up of 14 amino acids. CDR3 coding DNA: TGCGCCAGCAGCCAGGGACGGAGTTCCTACGAGCAGTACTTC. This codes for CASSQGRSSYEQYF.

This clonotype has only a few counts. V usage is TRBV28 and J usage is TRBJ2-6; 8 bases are a match to TRBD1. Germline loops: CDR1 MDHEN, CDR2 SYDVKM. The CDR3 loop spans 16 amino acids. J gave up 2 bases and V 1 base, and 1 base lay outside the gene matches. CDR3: CASSLYRGTGANVLTF. The CDR3 DNA follows: TGTGCCAGCAGTTTATACAGGGGGACTGGGGCCAACGTCCTGACTTTC.

The chain couples TRBV10-3 to TRBJ2-5; no definite D call. The CDR3 has 15 residues. V dropped 2 bases and J dropped 1 base, with 11 bases sitting between them. Germline CDR1 reads ENHRY; CDR2 reads SYGVKD. The chain's CDR3 is CAISESLETQETQYF. For the CDR3, the DNA is TGTGCCATCAGTGAGAGTCTGGAGACCCAAGAGACCCAGTACTTC.